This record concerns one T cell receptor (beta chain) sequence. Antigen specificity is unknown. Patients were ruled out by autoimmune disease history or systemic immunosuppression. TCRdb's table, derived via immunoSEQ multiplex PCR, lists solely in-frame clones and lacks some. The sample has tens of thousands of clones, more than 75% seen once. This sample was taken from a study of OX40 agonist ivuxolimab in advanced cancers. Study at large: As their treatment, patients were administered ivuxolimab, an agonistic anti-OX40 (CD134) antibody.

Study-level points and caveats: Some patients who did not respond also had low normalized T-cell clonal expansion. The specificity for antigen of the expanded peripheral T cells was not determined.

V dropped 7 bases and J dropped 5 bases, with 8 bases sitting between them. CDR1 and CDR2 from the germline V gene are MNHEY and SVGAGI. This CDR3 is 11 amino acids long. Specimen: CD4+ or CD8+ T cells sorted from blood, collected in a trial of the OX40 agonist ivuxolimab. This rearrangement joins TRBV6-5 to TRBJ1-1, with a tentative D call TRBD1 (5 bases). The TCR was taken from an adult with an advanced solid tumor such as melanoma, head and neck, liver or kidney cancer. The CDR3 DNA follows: TGTGCCAGCATGGGGGGGACTGAAGCTTTCTTT. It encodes CASMGGTEAFF.